This TCR beta chain was sequenced during a study of cytomegalovirus exposure and HLA in healthy donors. On the study more broadly: Around 80 million unique TCR sequences came from HLA-typed donors in an early release.

Germline assignment: CDR1 MDHEN and CDR2 SYDVKM. V shed 5 bases, J shed 7 bases, and the junction held 13 bases outside the gene matches. CDR3 length equals 17 residues. As to this clone: The target antigen is unknown.

General study results and limits: Within the data, a cluster of highly shared sequence variants was likely a sequencing artifact. Presence/absence analyses supposed approximately even sequencing depth among donors. Later analysis identified several of the most significant clusters that appeared linked to common viral pathogens.

The primer mix had 60 Vbeta and 13 Jbeta primers. Libraries were prepared by immunoSEQ multiplex PCR; TCRdb keeps only in-frame clonotypes and omits some of them. The sample holds about 170,000 clones, 65% to 85% seen once. The sequence derives from a woman aged 50 to 60 in good health and CMV-seropositive. The specimen sequenced was PBMCs. The V call is TRBV28, the J call TRBJ2-1; 11 bases agree with TRBD2. CDR3 in amino acids: CASSPLVPGTSGNEQFF. The CDR3 DNA is TGTGCCAGCAGTCCCCTAGTCCCCGGGACTAGCGGTAATGAGCAGTTCTTC.